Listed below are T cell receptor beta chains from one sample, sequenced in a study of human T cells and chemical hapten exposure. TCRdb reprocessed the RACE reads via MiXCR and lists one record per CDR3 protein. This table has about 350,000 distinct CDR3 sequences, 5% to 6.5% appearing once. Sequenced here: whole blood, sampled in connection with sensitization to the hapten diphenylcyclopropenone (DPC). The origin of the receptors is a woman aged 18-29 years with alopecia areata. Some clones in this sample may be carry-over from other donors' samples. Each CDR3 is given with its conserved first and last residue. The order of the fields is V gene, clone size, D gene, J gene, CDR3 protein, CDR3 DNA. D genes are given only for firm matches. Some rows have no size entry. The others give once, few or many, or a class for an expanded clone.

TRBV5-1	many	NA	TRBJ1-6	CASSTADSSYNSPLHF	TGCGCCAGCAGTACCGCTGACAGCTCCTATAATTCACCCCTCCACTTT
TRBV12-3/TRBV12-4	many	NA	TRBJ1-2	CASSGRGTNYGYTF	TGTGCCAGCAGTGGTAGGGGGACTAACTATGGCTACACCTTC
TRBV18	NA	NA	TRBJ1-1	CASSPSVGTNTEAFF	TGTGCCAGCTCCCCCAGTGTAGGGACGAACACTGAAGCTTTCTTT
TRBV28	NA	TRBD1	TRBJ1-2	CASIPTGQGYGYTF	TGTGCCAGCATCCCTACGGGACAGGGGTATGGCTACACCTTC
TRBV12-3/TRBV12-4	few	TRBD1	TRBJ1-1	CASSHTGGAAFF	TGTGCCAGCAGTCACACAGGGGGAGCAGCTTTCTTT
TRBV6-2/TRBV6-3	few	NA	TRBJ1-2	CASKVQAANYGYTF	TGTGCCAGCAAGGTTCAGGCCGCTAACTATGGCTACACCTTC
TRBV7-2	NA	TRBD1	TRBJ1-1	CASSPKSGGLTEAFF	TGTGCCAGCAGCCCCAAATCAGGGGGGTTGACTGAAGCTTTCTTT
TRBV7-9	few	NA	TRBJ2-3	CASSLGTGIADTQYF	TGTGCCAGCAGCTTAGGGACGGGGATTGCGGATACGCAGTATTTT
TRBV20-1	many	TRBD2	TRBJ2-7	CSATALAGGTSYEQYF	TGCAGTGCTACGGCACTAGCGGGGGGCACCTCCTACGAGCAGTACTTC
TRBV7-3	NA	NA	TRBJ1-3	CASRVPWRTIYF	TGTGCCAGTAGGGTACCCTGGCGCACCATATATTTT
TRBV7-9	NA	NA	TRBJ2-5	CASSLRGTRYQETQYF	TGTGCCAGCAGCTTGAGGGGGACCCGGTACCAAGAGACCCAGTACTTC